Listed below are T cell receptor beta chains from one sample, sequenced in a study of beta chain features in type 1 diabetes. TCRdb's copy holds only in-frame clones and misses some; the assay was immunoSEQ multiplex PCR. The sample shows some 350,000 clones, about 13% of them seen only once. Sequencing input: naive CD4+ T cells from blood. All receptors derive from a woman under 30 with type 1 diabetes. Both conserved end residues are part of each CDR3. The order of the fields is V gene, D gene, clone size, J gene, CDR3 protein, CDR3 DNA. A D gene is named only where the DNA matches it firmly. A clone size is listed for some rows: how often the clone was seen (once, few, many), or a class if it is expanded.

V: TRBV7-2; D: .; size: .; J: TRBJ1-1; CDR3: CASSLSSGEREAFF; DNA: TGTGCCAGCAGCTTATCCTCAGGGGAAAGAGAAGCTTTCTTT
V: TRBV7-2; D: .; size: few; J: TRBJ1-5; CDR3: CASSFGDAYQPQHF; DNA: TGTGCCAGCAGCTTTGGAGACGCCTATCAGCCCCAGCATTTT
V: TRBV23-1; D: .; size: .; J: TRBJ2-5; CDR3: CASSLIVRDKVQETQYF; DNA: TGCGCCAGCAGTCTCATCGTGAGGGATAAAGTCCAAGAGACCCAGTACTTC
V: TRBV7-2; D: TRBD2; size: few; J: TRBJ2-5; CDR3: CASSYLAGGMETQYF; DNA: TGTGCCAGCAGCTACCTAGCGGGAGGAATGGAGACCCAGTACTTC
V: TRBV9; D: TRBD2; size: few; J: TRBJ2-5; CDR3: CASSVATATSGRPQTQYF; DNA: TGTGCCAGCAGCGTAGCTACGGCGACTAGCGGGAGGCCACAGACCCAGTACTTC
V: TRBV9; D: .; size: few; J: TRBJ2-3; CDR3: CASSVAVDTQYF; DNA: TGTGCCAGCAGCGTAGCTGTAGATACGCAGTATTTT
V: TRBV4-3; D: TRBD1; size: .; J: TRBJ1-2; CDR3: CASSQDRTGDLRYGYTF; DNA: TGCGCCAGCAGCCAAGATAGGACAGGGGATTTACGCTATGGCTACACCTTC
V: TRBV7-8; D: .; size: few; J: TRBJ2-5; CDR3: CASSSGRIRGPSHF; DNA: TGTGCCAGCAGCTCGGGCCGGATCAGGGGCCCCTCGCACTTC
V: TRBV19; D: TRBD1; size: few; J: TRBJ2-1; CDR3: CASRDRGLESYNEQFF; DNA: TGTGCCAGCCGGGACAGGGGGCTGGAGTCCTACAATGAGCAGTTCTTC
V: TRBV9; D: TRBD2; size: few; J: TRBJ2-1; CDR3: CASSLSGNNEQFF; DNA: TGTGCCAGCAGCCTAAGCGGGAACAATGAGCAGTTCTTC
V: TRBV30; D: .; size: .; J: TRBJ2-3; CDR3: CAWSLLHGATDTQYF; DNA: TGTGCCTGGAGCCTACTTCATGGGGCCACAGATACGCAGTATTTT
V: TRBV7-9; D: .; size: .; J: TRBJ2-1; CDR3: CASSLGRTLATNEQFF; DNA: TGTGCCAGCAGCTTAGGGCGGACCCTAGCGACTAATGAGCAGTTCTTC
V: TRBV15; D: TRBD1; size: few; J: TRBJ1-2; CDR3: CATGRQGASYGYTF; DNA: TGTGCCACAGGAAGACAGGGGGCTAGCTATGGCTACACCTTC
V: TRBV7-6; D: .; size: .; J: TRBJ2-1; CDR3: CASSLSRGRTGSYNEQFF; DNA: TGTGCCAGCAGCTTAAGTCGTGGGAGGACAGGATCCTACAATGAGCAGTTCTTC
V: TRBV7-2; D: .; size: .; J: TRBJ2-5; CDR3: CASRPGGGRGRETQYF; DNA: TGTGCCAGCCGCCCTGGGGGGGGCAGGGGGCGAGAGACCCAGTACTTC
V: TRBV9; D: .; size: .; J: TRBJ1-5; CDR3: CASSVREGQPQHF; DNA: TGTGCCAGCAGCGTCAGGGAGGGCCAGCCCCAGCATTTT
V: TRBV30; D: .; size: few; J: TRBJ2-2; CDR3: CAWRKARNTGELFF; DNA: TGTGCCTGGAGAAAAGCGAGGAACACCGGGGAGCTGTTTTTT
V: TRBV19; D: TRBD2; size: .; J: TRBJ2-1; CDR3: CASRRGGLREDEQFF; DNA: TGTGCCAGTAGGCGGGGGGGACTCCGCGAGGATGAGCAGTTCTTC
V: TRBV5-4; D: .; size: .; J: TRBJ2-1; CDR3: CASSGTGSSYNEQFF; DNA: TGTGCCAGCAGCGGGACTGGGAGCTCCTACAATGAGCAGTTCTTC
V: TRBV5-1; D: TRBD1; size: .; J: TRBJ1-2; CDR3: CASSATGDDYGYTF; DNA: TGCGCCAGCAGCGCAACAGGGGATGACTATGGCTACACCTTC
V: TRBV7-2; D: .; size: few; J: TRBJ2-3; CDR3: CASSPSTDTQYF; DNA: TGTGCCAGCAGCCCAAGCACAGATACGCAGTATTTT
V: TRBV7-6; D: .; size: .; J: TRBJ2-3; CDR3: CASSTADSSDTQYF; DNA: TGTGCCAGCAGCACCGCGGACAGTTCAGATACGCAGTATTTT
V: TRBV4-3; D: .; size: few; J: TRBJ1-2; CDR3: CASSPQEYRGYTF; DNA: TGCGCCAGCAGCCCACAGGAATATCGCGGCTACACCTTC
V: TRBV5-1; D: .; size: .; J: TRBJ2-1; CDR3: CASSLDQRAYNEQFF; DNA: TGCGCCAGCAGCTTGGATCAGCGGGCGTACAATGAGCAGTTCTTC
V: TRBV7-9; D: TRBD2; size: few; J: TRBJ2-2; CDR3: CASSSRLAGGTGELFF; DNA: TGTGCCAGCAGCTCGAGACTAGCGGGAGGCACCGGGGAGCTGTTTTTT
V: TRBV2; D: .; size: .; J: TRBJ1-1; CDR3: CASSGSVNTEAFF; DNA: TGTGCCAGCTCGGGGTCGGTGAACACTGAAGCTTTCTTT
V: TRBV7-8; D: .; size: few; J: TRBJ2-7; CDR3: CASSQGLAAPYEQYF; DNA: TGTGCCAGCAGCCAGGGGCTAGCGGCCCCCTACGAGCAGTACTTC
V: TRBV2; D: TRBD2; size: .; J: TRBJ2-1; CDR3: CASSPTTGTSGGNEQFF; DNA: TGTGCCAGCAGCCCGACCACCGGGACTAGCGGGGGCAATGAGCAGTTCTTC
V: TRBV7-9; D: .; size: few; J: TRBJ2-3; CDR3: CASSQGDTQYF; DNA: TGTGCCAGCAGCCAGGGAGATACGCAGTATTTT
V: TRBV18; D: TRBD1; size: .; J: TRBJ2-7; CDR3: CASSSTSGQGNEQYF; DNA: TGTGCCAGCTCAAGTACAAGTGGACAGGGGAACGAGCAGTACTTC
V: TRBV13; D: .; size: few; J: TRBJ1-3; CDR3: CASDSLSGNTIYF; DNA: TGTGCCAGCGACAGCCTCTCTGGAAACACCATATATTTT
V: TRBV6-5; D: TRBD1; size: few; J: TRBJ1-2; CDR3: CASSWTGVGYGYTF; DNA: TGTGCCAGCAGTTGGACAGGGGTAGGCTATGGCTACACCTTC
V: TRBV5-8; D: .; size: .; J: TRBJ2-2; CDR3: CASSFLVGGTGELFF; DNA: TGTGCCAGCAGCTTCTTAGTAGGAGGCACCGGGGAGCTGTTTTTT
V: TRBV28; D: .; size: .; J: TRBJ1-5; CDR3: CASRRAGTPNQPQHF; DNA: TGTGCCAGCAGACGCGCCGGGACACCGAATCAGCCCCAGCATTTT
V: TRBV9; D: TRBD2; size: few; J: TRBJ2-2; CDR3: CASSVGAGVGTGELFF; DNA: TGTGCCAGCAGCGTAGGAGCGGGAGTGGGGACCGGGGAGCTGTTTTTT
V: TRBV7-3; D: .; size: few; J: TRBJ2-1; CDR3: CASSLSGSSYNEQFF; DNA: TGTGCCAGCAGCTTAAGTGGTAGCTCCTACAATGAGCAGTTCTTC
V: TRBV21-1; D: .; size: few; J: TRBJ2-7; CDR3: CASTFRDRSFYEQYF; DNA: TGTGCCAGCACGTTTCGGGACAGAAGTTTTTACGAGCAGTACTTC
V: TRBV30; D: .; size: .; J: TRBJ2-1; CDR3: CAWSVRAGEQFF; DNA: TGTGCCTGGAGTGTACGGGCGGGTGAGCAGTTCTTC
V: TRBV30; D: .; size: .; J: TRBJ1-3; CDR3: CAWSRRIVSGNTIYF; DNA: TGTGCCTGGAGTCGTCGTATAGTCTCTGGAAACACCATATATTTT
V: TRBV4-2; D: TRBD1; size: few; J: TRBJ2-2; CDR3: CASSHSKPGTGASGELFF; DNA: TGTGCCAGCAGCCATAGTAAGCCCGGGACAGGGGCATCCGGGGAGCTGTTTTTT
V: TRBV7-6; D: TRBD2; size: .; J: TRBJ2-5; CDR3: CASSLGVRSGREKTQYF; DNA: TGTGCCAGCAGCTTAGGGGTTCGTAGCGGGAGAGAAAAGACCCAGTACTTC
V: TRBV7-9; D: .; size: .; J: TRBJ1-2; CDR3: CASSTLSVGYTF; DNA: TGTGCCAGCAGCACCCTCTCGGTTGGCTACACCTTC
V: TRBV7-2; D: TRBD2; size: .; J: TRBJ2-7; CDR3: CASGTSGSASYEQYF; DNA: TGTGCCAGCGGGACTAGCGGGAGCGCTTCCTACGAGCAGTACTTC
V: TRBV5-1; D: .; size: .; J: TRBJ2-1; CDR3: CASSLGAGAWGEQFF; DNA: TGCGCCAGCAGCTTGGGGGCAGGGGCCTGGGGTGAGCAGTTCTTC
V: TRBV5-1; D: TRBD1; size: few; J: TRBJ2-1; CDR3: CASSLVPGGGNEQFF; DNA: TGCGCCAGCAGCTTGGTACCAGGGGGCGGCAATGAGCAGTTCTTC
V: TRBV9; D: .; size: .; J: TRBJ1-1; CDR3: CASSVSGFGNTEAFF; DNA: TGTGCCAGCAGCGTGTCGGGTTTTGGGAACACTGAAGCTTTCTTT
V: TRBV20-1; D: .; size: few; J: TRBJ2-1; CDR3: CSRSSYNEQFF; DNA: TGCAGTCGATCTAGCTACAATGAGCAGTTCTTC
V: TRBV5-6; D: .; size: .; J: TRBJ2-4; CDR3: CASSLERETGKENIQYF; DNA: TGTGCCAGCAGCTTGGAAAGGGAAACAGGGAAGGAAAACATTCAGTACTTC
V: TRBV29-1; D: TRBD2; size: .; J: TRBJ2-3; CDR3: CSVAAGVLNTDTQYF; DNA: TGCAGCGTCGCCGCGGGGGTCTTGAACACAGATACGCAGTATTTT
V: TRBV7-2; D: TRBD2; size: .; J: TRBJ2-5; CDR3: CASSPGLAGQTQYF; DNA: TGTGCCAGCAGCCCGGGACTAGCGGGGCAGACCCAGTACTTC
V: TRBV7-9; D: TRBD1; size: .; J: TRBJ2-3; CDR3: CASSGKGSGQRVTDTQYF; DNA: TGTGCCAGCAGCGGAAAGGGCTCGGGACAGCGAGTCACAGATACGCAGTATTTT
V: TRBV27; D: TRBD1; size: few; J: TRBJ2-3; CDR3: CASSLQRDRVTTSTDTQYF; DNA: TGTGCCAGCAGTCTCCAACGGGACAGGGTAACTACTAGCACAGATACGCAGTATTTT
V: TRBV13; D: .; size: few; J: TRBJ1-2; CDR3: CASSPSLGRDYGYTF; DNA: TGTGCCAGCAGCCCTTCTCTGGGCAGGGACTATGGCTACACCTTC